This TCR beta chain was observed in a study of blood T cell repertoires in COVID-19. Overall study: Sample material is recorded as cDNA or gDNA derived from T cells, B-cell-depleted T cells, or PBMCs.

Per the original data handling: Reference gene primers were amplified, and this amplification served to estimate nucleated cell counts. Assay used: immunoSEQ multiplex PCR; TCRdb lists only in-frame clones, some missing. V and J calls and clone size are those listed in that table; D and trimming were worked out from the DNA. The repertoire holds 200,000 or so clones, with 70% to 90% as singletons. The TCR comes from a man under 40 who had recovered from COVID-19. Sequencing was performed on PBMCs or T cells enriched from blood (not recorded which).

CDR3 sequence (DNA): TGTGCCAGCCGGTGGGCTCACTGGGAGACCCAGTACTTC. Its protein product is CASRWAHWETQYF. The chain has TRBV27 and TRBJ2-5; D unresolved. Germline V CDR1 and CDR2: MNHEY, SMNVEV (reference sequence). CDR3 length: 13 residues. Trimming took off 8 bases at V and 5 bases at J, with 15 bases between the two ends.